This entry lists 22 T cell receptor beta chains sequenced from one sample in a study of blood T cell repertoires in COVID-19. The protocol was immunoSEQ multiplex PCR, while the TCRdb copy is restricted to in-frame clones and leaves out a portion. The sample yields roughly 120,000 clones, about two thirds seen once. The specimen was peripheral blood. All receptors derive from a human donor with acute or convalescent COVID-19. The donor label of this sample is uncertain.

The chain carries TRBV28 and TRBJ2-3, with 12 bases lining up with TRBD2. The CDR3 covers 16 residues. Germline trimming cut 6 bases from V and 6 bases from J; bases unmatched to any gene: 10. CDR1 MDHEN and CDR2 SYDVKM come from the germline V gene. The CDR3 protein is CASRELAGGLVDTQYF. CDR3 sequence (DNA): TGTGCCAGCAGAGAACTAGCGGGGGGCCTCGTTGATACGCAGTATTTT.

The chain links TRBV2 to TRBJ2-7; 15 positions agree with TRBD2. V gave up 0 bases and J gave up 7 bases; unmatched junction bases: 16. Germline V gene sequence: CDR1 SNHLY, CDR2 FYNNEI. The CDR3 extends over 20 amino acids. CDR3 nucleotides: TGTGCCAGCAGTGAAGCATCAGTAGGACTAGCGGGGGGGCCGTCCCGGGAGCAGTACGTC. Protein sequence: CASSEASVGLAGGPSREQYV.

The chain is built from TRBV2 and TRBJ1-4; 9 bases line up with TRBD1. This CDR3 comprises 13 residues. Germline lookup yields CDR1 SNHLY and CDR2 FYNNEI. Trimming removed 11 bases from V and 5 bases from J; junction bases left unmatched: 6. CDR3 nucleotide sequence: TGTGCCGTCACGGGACAGGGAAATGAAAAACTGTTTTTT. Translated, it gives CAVTGQGNEKLFF.

The chain has TRBV3-1 (or the pseudogene TRBV3-2) and TRBJ2-5; 9 positions match TRBD2. The CDR3 totals 17 residues. V lost 4 bases, J lost 4 bases, and 13 bases stayed unmatched. Germline values: CDR1 LGHDT, CDR2 YNNKEL (reference sequence). CDR3 loop: CASSPPWERGVLETQYF. CDR3 in DNA: TGTGCCAGCAGCCCCCCGTGGGAGCGGGGGGTGCTAGAGACCCAGTACTTC.

This clone was picked up a small number of times. This sequence joins TRBV19 and TRBJ2-1; 9 bases agree with TRBD2. CDR3 size: 17 residues. V lost 3 bases, J lost 6 bases, and 12 bases stayed unmatched. From germline, CDR1 is LNHDA and CDR2 SQIVND (reference sequence). The CDR3 coding sequence is TGTGCCAGTAGTATTAAAGTTCGGCGGGGGGGCCTCAATGAGCAGTTCTTC. This codes for CASSIKVRRGGLNEQFF.

For the CDR3, the DNA is TGTGCCAGCAGCAGACTAAACCTCAATGAGCAGTTCTTC. Protein: CASSRLNLNEQFF. The chain links TRBV21-1 to TRBJ2-1; the D call TRBD2 from the table was never checked on the DNA. TRBV21-1 constitutes a pseudogene. The CDR3 consists of 13 residues.

The chain carries TRBV5-3 and TRBJ1-6, with D perhaps TRBD1 (6 bases). TRBV5-3 is an ORF; its function is uncertain. Trimming pared 3 bases from V and 6 bases from J, leaving 16 bases between. The CDR3 runs 16 residues. CDR3 in DNA: TGTGCCAGAAGCTGTCCAGGGGAATGGGGTAATTCACCCCTCCACTTT. This gives the protein CARSCPGEWGNSPLHF.

V gene TRBV28 combines with J gene TRBJ2-1; 7 bases are shared with TRBD2. This CDR3 has 15 amino acids. Germline V gene lookup returns CDR1 MDHEN and CDR2 SYDVKM. V gave up 3 bases and J gave up 8 bases; unmatched junction bases: 10. The CDR3 here is CASSLRRIRGDEQFF. The CDR3 nucleotides read TGTGCCAGCAGTTTGAGGAGAATCCGGGGGGATGAGCAGTTCTTC.

The chain employs TRBV5-1 and TRBJ1-3; 10 bases are shared with TRBD1. V was clipped by 3 bases and J by 4 bases; unmatched bases: 4. This CDR3 is 15 amino acids long. Germline-derived CDR1 and CDR2 are SGHRS and YFSETQ. The CDR3 nucleotides are TGCGCCAGCAGCTCCGACAGGGGGCCAGGAAACACCATATATTTT. The encoded protein is CASSSDRGPGNTIYF.

This chain uses TRBV5-1 with TRBJ1-1; 8 nucleotides match TRBD1. The CDR3 is 15 residues long. In germline, CDR1 is SGHRS, CDR2 YFSETQ. The J segment lost 1 base and the V segment lost 2 bases, leaving 4 bases of the junction unmatched. DNA of the CDR3: TGCGCCAGCAGCTTACAAGGGACAGGGAACACTGAAGCTTTCTTT. As protein: CASSLQGTGNTEAFF.

The chain links TRBV19 to TRBJ1-6; no clear D gene. The CDR3 runs to 13 residues. V was trimmed by 1 base and J by 10 bases, leaving 8 bases between them. CDR1 and CDR2 from the germline V gene are LNHDA and SQIVND (reference sequence). CDR3 region: CASSIAGVSPLHF. The CDR3 DNA reads as TGTGCCAGTAGTATAGCCGGGGTCTCACCCCTCCACTTT.

The V call is TRBV18, the J call TRBJ1-6, with 10 bases aligning to TRBD1. V was clipped by 3 bases and J by 10 bases; unmatched bases: 3. The CDR3 contains 14 residues. Germline-derived CDR1 and CDR2 are KGHSH and LQKENI. In DNA form, the CDR3 reads TGTGCCAGCTCACCTGGGACAGGGGACTCACCCCTCCACTTT. Encoded protein: CASSPGTGDSPLHF.

The chain couples TRBV7-2 to TRBJ1-6; 10 nucleotides line up with TRBD1. With 0 bases clipped from V and 11 bases from J, the junction kept 1 base outside the gene matches. CDR1 and CDR2 (germline): SGHTA, FQGNSA. This CDR3 region has 14 residues. This chain's CDR3 is CASSLAGQGAPLHF. CDR3 in DNA: TGTGCCAGCAGCTTAGCTGGACAGGGGGCACCCCTCCACTTT.

This clone came up many times. The chain combines TRBV12-3 or TRBV12-4 with TRBJ2-3; no clear D. Deletions cut 5 bases from V and 9 bases from J, with 12 bases between. This CDR3 has 12 residues. CDR3 sequence: CASSPHAGTQYF. The CDR3 DNA sequence: TGTGCCAGCAGTCCCCACGCCGGGACGCAGTATTTT.

The V call is TRBV6-6, the J call TRBJ1-2; TRBD1 matches 8 bases. The germline CDR1 and CDR2 sequences are MNHNY and SVGAGI (reference sequence). The CDR3 is 13 amino acids. Trimming removed 5 bases from V and 5 bases from J; junction bases left unmatched: 4. The CDR3 coding sequence is TGTGCCAGCAGTACACAGGGGGGATATGGCTACACCTTC. This gives the protein CASSTQGGYGYTF.

CDR3 sequence (DNA): TGTGCCAGCAGTCCGGGGACTAGCGGGGGACAAGATACGCAGTATTTT. Translating it yields CASSPGTSGGQDTQYF. The chain combines TRBV28 with TRBJ2-3; TRBD2 aligns across 14 bases. The germline gives CDR1 MDHEN, CDR2 SYDVKM. Trimming took 5 bases from V and 5 from J; bases not matched to a gene: 6. The CDR3 is made up of 16 amino acids. Full variable domain (rest looked up from reference TRBV28 and TRBJ2-3): DVKVTQSSRYLVKRTGEKVFLECVQDMDHENMFWYRQDPGLGLRLIYFSYDVKMKEKGDIPEGYSVSREKKERFSLILESASTNQTSMYLCASSPGTSGGQDTQYFGPGTRLTVL.

The chain recombines TRBV7-2 with TRBJ2-2, with TRBD2 matching 8 bases. The CDR3 contains 15 residues. The V and J ends lost 5 bases and 3 bases, in that order; junction bases with no gene match: 5. Germline V gives CDR1 SGHTA, CDR2 FQGNSA. The CDR3 loop reads CASSRGGSDTGELFF. The CDR3 DNA reads TGTGCCAGCAGCCGCGGGGGGTCAGACACCGGGGAGCTGTTTTTT.

The CDR3 is CASSTRTDTQYF. The DNA for the CDR3 is TGTGCCAGTAGTACGAGGACAGATACGCAGTATTTT. The chain joins TRBV19 to TRBJ2-3; D gene uncertain. CDR3 length: 12 residues. Germline lookup yields CDR1 LNHDA and CDR2 SQIVND (reference sequence). Between the trimmed V and J ends, which lost 4 bases and 3 bases, there was a span of 5 bases.

The V gene is TRBV5-6, the J gene TRBJ2-5; TRBD2 aligns across 11 bases. J was trimmed by 5 bases and V by 4 bases; bases with no gene match: 10. The CDR3 contains 16 residues. Germline CDR1 and CDR2: SGHDT and YYEEEE. CDR3 loop: CASSRLSGGAWETQYF. The DNA for the CDR3 is TGTGCCAGCAGCCGTCTTAGCGGGGGGGCCTGGGAGACCCAGTACTTC.

To note about this clone: The same CDR3 also results from other DNA sequences found in this sample. This sequence joins TRBV5-1 and TRBJ1-5; 7 nucleotides agree with TRBD1. Germline-derived CDR1 and CDR2 are SGHRS and YFSETQ. CDR3 size: 15 residues. V trimming: 4 bases; J trimming: 2 bases; junction bases outside the gene matches: 6. The CDR3 loop reads CASSPEGAGNQPQHF. CDR3 nucleotides: TGCGCCAGCAGCCCAGAGGGGGCAGGCAATCAGCCCCAGCATTTT.

The chain employs TRBV2 and TRBJ1-1, with 8 bases identical to TRBD1. Germline V gives CDR1 SNHLY, CDR2 FYNNEI. With 2 bases clipped from V and 4 bases from J, the junction kept 15 bases outside the gene matches. The CDR3 covers 18 residues. CDR3: CASSETTLTGEVRTEAFF. The CDR3 DNA reads as TGTGCCAGCAGTGAAACAACTTTGACAGGGGAAGTTCGCACTGAAGCTTTCTTT.

The J gene is TRBJ2-1, the V gene TRBV18, with TRBD1 identical over 10 bases. The CDR3 has 15 residues. The germline V gene encodes CDR1 KGHSH and CDR2 LQKENI. V was pared by 4 bases and J by 10 bases, with 10 bases of the junction left unmatched. CDR3 bases: TGTGCCAGCTCACGAGGACAGGGGGGTGGTCAGGAGCAGTTCTTC. As protein: CASSRGQGGGQEQFF.